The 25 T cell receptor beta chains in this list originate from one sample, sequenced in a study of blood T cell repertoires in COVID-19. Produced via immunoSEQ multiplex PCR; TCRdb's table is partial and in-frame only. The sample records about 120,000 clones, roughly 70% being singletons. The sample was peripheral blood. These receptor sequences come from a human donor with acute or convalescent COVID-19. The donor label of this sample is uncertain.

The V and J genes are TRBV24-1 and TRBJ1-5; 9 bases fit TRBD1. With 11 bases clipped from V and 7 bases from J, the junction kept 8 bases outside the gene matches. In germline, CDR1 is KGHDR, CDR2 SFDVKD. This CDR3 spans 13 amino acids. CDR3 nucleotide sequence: TGTGCCAGCAGGGACAGGGCGGAGCAGCCCCAGCATTTT. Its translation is CASRDRAEQPQHF.

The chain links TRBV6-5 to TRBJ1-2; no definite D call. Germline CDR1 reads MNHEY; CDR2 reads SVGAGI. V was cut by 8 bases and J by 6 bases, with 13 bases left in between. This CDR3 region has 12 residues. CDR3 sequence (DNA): TGTGCCAGCGGTCAGGAAAACAATGGCTACACCTTC. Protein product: CASGQENNGYTF.

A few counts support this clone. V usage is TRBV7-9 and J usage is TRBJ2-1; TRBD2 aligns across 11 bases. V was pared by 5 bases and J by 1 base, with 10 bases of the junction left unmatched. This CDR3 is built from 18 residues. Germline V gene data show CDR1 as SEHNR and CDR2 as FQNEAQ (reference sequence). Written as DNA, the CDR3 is TGTGCCAGCAGCCAATCTAGTAGCGGGGGGGCATCCTACAATGAGCAGTTCTTC. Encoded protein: CASSQSSSGGASYNEQFF. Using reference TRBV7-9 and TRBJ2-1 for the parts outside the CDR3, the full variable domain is DTGVSQNPRHKITKRGQNVTFRCDPISEHNRLYWYRQTLGQGPEFLTYFQNEAQLEKSRLLSDRFSAERPKGSFSTLEIQRTEQGDSAMYLCASSQSSSGGASYNEQFFGPGTRLTVL.

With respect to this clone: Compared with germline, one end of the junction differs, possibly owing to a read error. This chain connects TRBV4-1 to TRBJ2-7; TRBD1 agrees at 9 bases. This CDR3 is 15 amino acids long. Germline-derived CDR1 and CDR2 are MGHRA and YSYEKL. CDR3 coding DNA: TGCCCCAGCAGCCGACCCGGACAGGGGTCTGCCGAGCAGTACTTC. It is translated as CPSSRPGQGSAEQYF.

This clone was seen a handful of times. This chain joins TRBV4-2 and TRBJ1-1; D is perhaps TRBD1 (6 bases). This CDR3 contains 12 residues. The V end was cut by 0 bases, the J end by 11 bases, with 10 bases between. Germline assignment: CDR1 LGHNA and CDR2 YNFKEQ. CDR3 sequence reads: CASSQETGTAFF. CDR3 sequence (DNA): TGTGCCAGCAGCCAAGAAACAGGGACGGCTTTCTTT.

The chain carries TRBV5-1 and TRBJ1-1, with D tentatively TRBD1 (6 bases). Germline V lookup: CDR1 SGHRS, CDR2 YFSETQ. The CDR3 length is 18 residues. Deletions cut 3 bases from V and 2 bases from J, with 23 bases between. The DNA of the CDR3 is TGCGCCAGCAGCTGGGGTACGGGGAGGGGGTACCAAAACACTGAAGCTTTCTTT. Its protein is CASSWGTGRGYQNTEAFF.

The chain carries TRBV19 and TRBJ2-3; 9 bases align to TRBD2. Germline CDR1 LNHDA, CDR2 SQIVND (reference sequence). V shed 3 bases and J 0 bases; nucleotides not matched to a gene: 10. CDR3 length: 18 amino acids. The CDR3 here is CASSMISGGPFSTDTQYF. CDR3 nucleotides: TGTGCCAGTAGTATGATTAGCGGGGGCCCGTTTAGCACAGATACGCAGTATTTT.

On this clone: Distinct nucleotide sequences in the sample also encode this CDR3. The CDR3 nucleotides are TGCGCCAGCAGTGGGGGCAGGGTAAATGAGCAGTTCTTC. Its protein is CASSGGRVNEQFF. This chain joins TRBV10-2 and TRBJ2-1; weak D call: TRBD1 (5 bases). The V gene lost 4 bases and the J gene lost 7 bases, with 11 bases spanning the gap. The CDR3 extends over 13 amino acids. Germline values: CDR1 WSHSY, CDR2 SAAADI.

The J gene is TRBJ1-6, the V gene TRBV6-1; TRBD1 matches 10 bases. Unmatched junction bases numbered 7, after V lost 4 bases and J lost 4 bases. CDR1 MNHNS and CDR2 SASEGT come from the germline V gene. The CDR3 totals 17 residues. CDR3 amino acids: CASSARQGARYNSPLHF. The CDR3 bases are TGTGCCAGCAGTGCGCGACAGGGGGCAAGGTATAATTCACCCCTCCACTTT.

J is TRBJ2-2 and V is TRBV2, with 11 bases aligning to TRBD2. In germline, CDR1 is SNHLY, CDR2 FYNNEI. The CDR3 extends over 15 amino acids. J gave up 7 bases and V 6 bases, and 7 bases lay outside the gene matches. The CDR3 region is CASSGRLAGSGELFF. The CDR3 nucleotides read TGTGCCAGCAGCGGAAGACTAGCGGGGAGCGGGGAGCTGTTTTTT.

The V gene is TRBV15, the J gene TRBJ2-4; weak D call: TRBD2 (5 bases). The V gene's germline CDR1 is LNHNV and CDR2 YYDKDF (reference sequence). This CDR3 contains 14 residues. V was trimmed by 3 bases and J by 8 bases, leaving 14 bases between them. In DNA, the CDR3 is TGTGCCACCAGCAGTACGGGGTTAGGGTACATTCAGTACTTC. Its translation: CATSSTGLGYIQYF.

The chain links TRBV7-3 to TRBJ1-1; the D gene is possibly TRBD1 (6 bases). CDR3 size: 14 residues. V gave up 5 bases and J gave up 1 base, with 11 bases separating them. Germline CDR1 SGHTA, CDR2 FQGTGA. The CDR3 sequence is CASSAQGANTEAFF. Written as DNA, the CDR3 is TGTGCCAGCAGCGCACAGGGTGCGAACACTGAAGCTTTCTTT.

The CDR3 coding sequence is TGTGCCAGCAGTGAAGACATTTATAGCAATCAGCCCCAGCATTTT. As protein: CASSEDIYSNQPQHF. The chain uses TRBV6-1 and TRBJ1-5; D not certain. V lost 1 base and J 0 bases, leaving 7 bases between the germline ends. The CDR3 loop spans 15 amino acids. Germline V gene sequence: CDR1 MNHNS, CDR2 SASEGT.

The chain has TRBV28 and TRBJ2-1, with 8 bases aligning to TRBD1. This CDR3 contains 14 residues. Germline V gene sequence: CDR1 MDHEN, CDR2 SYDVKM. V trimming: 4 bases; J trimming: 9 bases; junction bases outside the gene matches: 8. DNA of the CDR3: TGTGCCAGCAGTTCCCGACAGGGGCACGTTGAGCAGTTCTTC. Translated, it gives CASSSRQGHVEQFF.

The CDR3 DNA is TGTGCCAGCAGCCAAGATGGATGGGGCGAGGATAATTCACCCCTCCACTTT. Translation gives CASSQDGWGEDNSPLHF. The V and J genes are TRBV3-1 (or the pseudogene TRBV3-2) and TRBJ1-6; a weak D match, TRBD1 (5 bases). V was cut by 0 bases and J by 5 bases, with 14 bases left in between. The germline V gene has CDR1 LGHDT and CDR2 YNNKEL (reference sequence). This CDR3 is 17 amino acids long.

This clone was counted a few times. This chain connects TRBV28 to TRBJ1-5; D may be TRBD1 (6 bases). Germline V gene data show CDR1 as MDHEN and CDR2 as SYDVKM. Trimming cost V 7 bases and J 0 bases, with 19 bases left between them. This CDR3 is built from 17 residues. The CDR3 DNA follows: TGTGCCAGCACCGTTCAGACAGGACTTTATAGCAATCAGCCCCAGCATTTT. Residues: CASTVQTGLYSNQPQHF.

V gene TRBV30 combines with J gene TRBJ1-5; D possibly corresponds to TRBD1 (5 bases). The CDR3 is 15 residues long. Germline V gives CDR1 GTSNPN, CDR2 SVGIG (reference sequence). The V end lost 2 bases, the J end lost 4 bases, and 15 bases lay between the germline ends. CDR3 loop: CAWSPDSIGNQPQHF. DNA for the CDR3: TGTGCCTGGAGTCCCGACAGTATTGGGAATCAGCCCCAGCATTTT. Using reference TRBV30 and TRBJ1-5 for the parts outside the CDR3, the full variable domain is SQTIHQWPATLVQPVGSPLSLECTVEGTSNPNLYWYRQAAGRGLQLLFYSVGIGQISSEVPQNLSASRPQDRQFILSSKKLLLSDSGFYLCAWSPDSIGNQPQHFGDGTRLSIL.

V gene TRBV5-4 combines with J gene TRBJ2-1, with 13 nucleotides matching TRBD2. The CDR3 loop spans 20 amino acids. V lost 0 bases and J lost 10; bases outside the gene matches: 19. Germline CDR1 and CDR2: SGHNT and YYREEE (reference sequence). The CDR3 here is CASSLAIGLAGDSREEEQFF. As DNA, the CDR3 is TGTGCCAGCAGCTTGGCAATAGGACTAGCGGGGGACTCCCGGGAGGAGGAGCAGTTCTTC.

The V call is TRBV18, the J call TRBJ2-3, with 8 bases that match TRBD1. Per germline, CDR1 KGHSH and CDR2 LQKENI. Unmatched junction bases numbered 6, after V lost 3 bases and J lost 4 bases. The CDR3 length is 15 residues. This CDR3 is CASSPTGVYPDTQYF. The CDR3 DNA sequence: TGTGCCAGCTCACCGACAGGGGTCTACCCAGATACGCAGTATTTT.

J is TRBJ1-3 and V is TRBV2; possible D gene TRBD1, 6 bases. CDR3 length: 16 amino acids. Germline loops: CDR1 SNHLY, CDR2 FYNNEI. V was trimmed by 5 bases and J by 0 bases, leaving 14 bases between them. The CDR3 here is CASSSSGASSGNTIYF. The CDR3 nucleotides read TGTGCCAGCAGTTCTTCAGGGGCCAGCTCTGGAAACACCATATATTTT.

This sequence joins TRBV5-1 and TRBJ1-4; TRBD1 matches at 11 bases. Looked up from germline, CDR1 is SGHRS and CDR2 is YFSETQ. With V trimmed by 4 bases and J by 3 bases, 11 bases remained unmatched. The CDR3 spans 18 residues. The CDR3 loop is CASSLGQGAGGANEKLFF. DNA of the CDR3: TGCGCCAGCAGCCTCGGACAGGGGGCTGGGGGGGCTAATGAAAAACTGTTTTTT.

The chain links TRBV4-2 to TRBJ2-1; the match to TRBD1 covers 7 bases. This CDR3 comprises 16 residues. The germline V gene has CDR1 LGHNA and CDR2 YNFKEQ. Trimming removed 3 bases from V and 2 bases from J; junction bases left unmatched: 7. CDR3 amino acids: CASSHSTGKAYNEQFF. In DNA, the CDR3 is TGTGCCAGCAGCCACTCGACAGGGAAGGCCTACAATGAGCAGTTCTTC.

The CDR3 spells CASSPNRRGETQYF. As DNA, the CDR3 is TGTGCCAGCTCACCAAATCGTAGAGGGGAGACCCAGTACTTC. V is TRBV18 and J is TRBJ2-5, with a weak D call TRBD2 (5 bases). CDR1 and CDR2 from the germline V gene are KGHSH and LQKENI. Between the trimmed V and J ends, which lost 2 bases and 5 bases, there was a span of 12 bases. There are 14 residues in the CDR3. The whole variable domain, remainder taken from reference TRBV18 and TRBJ2-5, is NAGVMQNPRHLVRRRGQEARLRCSPMKGHSHVYWYRQLPEEGLKFMVYLQKENIIDESGMPKERFSAEFPKEGPSILRIQQVVRGDSAAYFCASSPNRRGETQYFGPGTRLLVL.

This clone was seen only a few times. CDR3 coding DNA: TGTGCCAGCAGCTTGGCGACTCAGTCCCGTGATACGCAGTATTTT. Amino acids: CASSLATQSRDTQYF. The genes are TRBV5-4 and TRBJ2-3; D is undetermined. The CDR3 spans 15 residues. V was trimmed by 0 bases and J by 6 bases, leaving 14 bases between them. In germline, CDR1 is SGHNT, CDR2 YYREEE (reference sequence).

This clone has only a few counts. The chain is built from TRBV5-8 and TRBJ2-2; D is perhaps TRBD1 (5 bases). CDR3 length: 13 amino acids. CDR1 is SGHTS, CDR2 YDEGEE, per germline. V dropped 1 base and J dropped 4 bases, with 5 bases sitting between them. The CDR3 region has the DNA TGTGCCAGCAGCTTGACAGGCACCGGGGAGCTGTTTTTT. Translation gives CASSLTGTGELFF.